This T cell receptor (beta chain) was sequenced for a study of T cells in tuberculosis. Whole-study findings and limits: GMM-specific TCRs were nearer to active tuberculosis alpha repertoires, suggesting expansion.

In regard to this clone: The antigen remains unidentified.

Profiled with immunoSEQ multiplex PCR; TCRdb holds only in-frame clones, not every one. The table has approximately 31,000 clones, less than 97% seen once. This CDR3 has 16 residues. V lost 4 bases and J lost 4; bases outside the gene matches: 12. Germline V gives CDR1 WSHSY, CDR2 SAAADI. The sequenced sample was PBMCs. The sequence derives from a donor aged 10-29 years with latent tuberculosis or without tuberculosis infection. This chain links TRBV10-2 with TRBJ1-1, with TRBD1 identical over 7 bases. This CDR3 is CASSVGRGAPSTEAFF. The CDR3 DNA is TGCGCCAGCAGTGTAGGCAGGGGGGCGCCAAGCACTGAAGCTTTCTTT.